This is a list of T cell receptor beta chains from one sample in a study of lymphopenia after photon versus proton radiotherapy. Produced via immunoSEQ multiplex PCR; TCRdb's table is partial and in-frame only. The data contain approximately 7,700 clones, approximately 90% of them seen just once; the ten biggest clones take up 3% to 3.5%. The sequenced sample was peripheral blood, obtained from a patient treated with photon-based radiotherapy. The receptors stem from a woman between 70 and 85 years old with pancreatic cancer. CDR3s include the opening cysteine and the closing phenylalanine or tryptophan. A D gene is named only where the DNA matches it firmly. Clone size is shown for a subset of rows, as once, few, many or a class of expanded clone.

D: NA; J: TRBJ2-5; size: NA; V: TRBV19; DNA: TGTGCCAGTAGTATTCAGACCCAAGAGACCCAGTACTTC; CDR3: CASSIQTQETQYF
D: NA; J: TRBJ2-2; size: NA; V: TRBV18; DNA: TGTGCCAGCTCACCACCAGGCTTCGGGACCGGGGAGCTGTTTTTT; CDR3: CASSPPGFGTGELFF
D: NA; J: TRBJ1-5; size: once; V: TRBV10-3; DNA: TGTGCCATCAGTGAGAGGAGCGACCTTAGCAATCAGCCCCAGCATTTT; CDR3: CAISERSDLSNQPQHF
D: TRBD2; J: TRBJ2-7; size: NA; V: TRBV7-2; DNA: TGTGCCAGCAGCTTAGTGCCCTCGACTAGCGGGAGGCTGGGCGAGCAGTACTTC; CDR3: CASSLVPSTSGRLGEQYF
D: TRBD1; J: TRBJ1-5; size: NA; V: TRBV2; DNA: TGTGCCAGCAGCGTACAGGGGATGGGCAATCAGCCCCAGCATTTT; CDR3: CASSVQGMGNQPQHF
D: NA; J: TRBJ1-5; size: NA; V: TRBV2; DNA: TGTGCCAGCAGTGAAAGGCCAGGGGAGTGGCAGCCCCAGCATTTT; CDR3: CASSERPGEWQPQHF
D: TRBD2; J: TRBJ2-7; size: NA; V: TRBV5-1; DNA: TGCGCCAGCAGCTTGGAGGGACTAGCGGTCCTCTACGAGCAGTACTTC; CDR3: CASSLEGLAVLYEQYF
D: TRBD2; J: TRBJ2-5; size: NA; V: TRBV6-1; DNA: TGTGCCAGTGCACCGCGGGCGCGGGGGGAGACCCAGTACTTC; CDR3: CASAPRARGETQYF
D: TRBD1; J: TRBJ1-1; size: once; V: TRBV10-3; DNA: TGTGCCAGCCTACAGGGGGCTGTCGTCAACAGTGAAGCTTTCTTT; CDR3: CASLQGAVVNSEAFF
D: TRBD1; J: TRBJ1-2; size: NA; V: TRBV28; DNA: TGTGCCAGCAGCCCCCCTCCGCCGGACAGGGCGGATGGCTACACCTTC; CDR3: CASSPPPPDRADGYTF
D: NA; J: TRBJ2-5; size: NA; V: TRBV2; DNA: TGTGCCAGCACTCTCCACGCGCCCGGGGAGACCCAGTACTTC; CDR3: CASTLHAPGETQYF
D: NA; J: TRBJ2-3; size: NA; V: TRBV7-9; DNA: TGTGCCAGCAGCCCCGGGACATTACCTAGCACAGATACGCAGTATTTT; CDR3: CASSPGTLPSTDTQYF
D: NA; J: TRBJ1-1; size: NA; V: TRBV29-1; DNA: TGCAGCGTTGAAGATAGTTGGCGGAACACTGAAGCTTTCTTT; CDR3: CSVEDSWRNTEAFF
D: NA; J: TRBJ1-2; size: NA; V: TRBV7-2; DNA: TGTGCCAGCAGCTTAGACAGCCAAACAAATGGCTACACCTTC; CDR3: CASSLDSQTNGYTF
D: NA; J: TRBJ1-4; size: NA; V: TRBV5-1; DNA: TGCGCCAGCAGTTCGGGGATGGTTATTAATGGTAATGAAAAACTGTTTTTT; CDR3: CASSSGMVINGNEKLFF
D: NA; J: TRBJ2-7; size: NA; V: TRBV28; DNA: TGTGCCAGCACCCCAGGAGGGACTTCTTACGAGCAGTACTTC; CDR3: CASTPGGTSYEQYF